This TCR beta chain was identified in a study of T cell responses to AZD1222 COVID-19 vaccine. Losses at the gene ends were 2 bases for V and 5 bases for J; bases not matched to a gene: 10. The CDR3 has 16 residues. Germline-derived CDR1 and CDR2 are KGHDR and SFDVKD. Some clones are missing from TCRdb's copy, which holds only in-frame ones; the method was immunoSEQ multiplex PCR. The sample comprises 55,000 to 80,000 clones, around 84% of which are singletons, and roughly 20% rests with the top ten. The sequences come from peripheral blood, collected on day 0 of AZD1222 vaccination. The chain couples TRBV24-1 to TRBJ1-2, with 7 bases identical to TRBD1. The receptor comes from an adult in good health. The CDR3 reads CATSDSVGTELYGYTF. CDR3 coding DNA: TGTGCCACCAGTGATTCTGTCGGGACAGAGCTATATGGCTACACCTTC.